This T cell receptor beta chain comes out of a study of blood T cell repertoires in COVID-19. This CDR3 is built from 16 residues. Germline V CDR1 and CDR2: SGHTA, FQGTGA. V was clipped by 4 bases and J by 1 base; unmatched bases: 6. Here immunoSEQ multiplex PCR was the method, and the copy in TCRdb shows in-frame clones only, minus some. The repertoire has almost 70,000 clones, around 79% of them found once; the top ten carry 16%. The rearrangement uses TRBV7-3 and TRBJ2-2, with TRBD1 identical over 7 bases. The sequence came from a man aged 60-69 years with acute or convalescent COVID-19. Sequencing was performed on peripheral blood. CDR3 DNA: TGTGCCAGCAGCTACGACAGGGTTAAGAACACCGGGGAGCTGTTTTTT. As protein: CASSYDRVKNTGELFF. Supplemented by reference TRBV7-3 and TRBJ2-2, the full variable domain reads GAGVSQTPSNKVTEKGKYVELRCDPISGHTALYWYRQSLGQGPEFLIYFQGTGAADDSGLPNDRFFAVRPEGSVSTLKIQRTERGDSAVYLCASSYDRVKNTGELFFGEGSRLTVL.